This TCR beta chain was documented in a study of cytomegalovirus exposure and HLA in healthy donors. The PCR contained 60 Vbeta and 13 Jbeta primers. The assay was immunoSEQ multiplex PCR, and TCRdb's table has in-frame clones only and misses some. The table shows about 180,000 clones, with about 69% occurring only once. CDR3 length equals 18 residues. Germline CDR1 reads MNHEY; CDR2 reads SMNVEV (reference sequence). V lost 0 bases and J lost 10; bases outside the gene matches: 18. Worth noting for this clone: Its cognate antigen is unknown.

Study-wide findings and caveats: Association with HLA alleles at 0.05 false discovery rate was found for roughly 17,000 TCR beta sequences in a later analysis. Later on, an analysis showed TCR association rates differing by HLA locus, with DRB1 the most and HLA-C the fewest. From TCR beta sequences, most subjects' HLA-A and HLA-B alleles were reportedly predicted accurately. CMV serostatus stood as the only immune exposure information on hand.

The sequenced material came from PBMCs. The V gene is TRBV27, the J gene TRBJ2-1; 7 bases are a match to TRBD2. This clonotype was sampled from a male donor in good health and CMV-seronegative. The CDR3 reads CASSLSGRSGIKKREQFF. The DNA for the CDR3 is TGTGCCAGCAGTTTATCGGGGAGGAGCGGGATCAAGAAGAGAGAGCAGTTCTTC.